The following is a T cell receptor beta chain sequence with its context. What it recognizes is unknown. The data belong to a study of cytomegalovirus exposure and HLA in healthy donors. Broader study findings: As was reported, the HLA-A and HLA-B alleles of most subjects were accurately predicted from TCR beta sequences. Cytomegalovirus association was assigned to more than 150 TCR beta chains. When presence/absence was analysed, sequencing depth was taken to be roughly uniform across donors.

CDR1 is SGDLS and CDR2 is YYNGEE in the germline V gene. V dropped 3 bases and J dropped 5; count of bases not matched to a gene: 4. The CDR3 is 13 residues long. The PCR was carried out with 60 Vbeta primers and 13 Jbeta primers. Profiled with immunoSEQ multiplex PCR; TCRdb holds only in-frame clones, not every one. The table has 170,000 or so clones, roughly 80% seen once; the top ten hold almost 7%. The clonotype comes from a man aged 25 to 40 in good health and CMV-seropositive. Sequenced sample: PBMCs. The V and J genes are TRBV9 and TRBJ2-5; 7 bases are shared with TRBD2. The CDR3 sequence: CASSATSVETQYF. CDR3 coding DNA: TGTGCCAGCAGCGCAACTAGCGTGGAGACCCAGTACTTC.